These T cell receptor beta chains were read from a single sample in a study of blood T cell repertoires in COVID-19. Sequencing used immunoSEQ multiplex PCR; TCRdb keeps in-frame clones, though not all of them. This sample has roughly 170,000 clones, with 70% to 85% found just once. Material: PBMCs or T cells enriched from blood (not recorded which). The receptors come from a woman aged 45-65 years who had recovered from COVID-19. Both conserved end residues are trimmed from each CDR3. D genes are given only for firm matches.

>TRBD1|TRBV7-9|TRBJ2-7
ASSFGQGPLYEQY
>NA|TRBV6-1|TRBJ1-4
ASSEAGVNEKLF
>NA|TRBV14|TRBJ1-1
ASTLGQYTEAF
>TRBD1|TRBV5-5|TRBJ2-7
ASSFFTGGRNEQY
>NA|TRBV14|TRBJ2-1
ASSDFWMGGGTSYNEQF
>TRBD1|TRBV6-6|TRBJ1-3
ASSPLLGTGHGSSGNTIY
>NA|TRBV27|TRBJ2-4
ASSSTDVNIQY
>TRBD1|TRBV7-2|TRBJ1-6
ASSPGTGGPYANSPLH
>NA|TRBV19|TRBJ1-2
ASSISWRENSNYGYT
>NA|TRBV7-3|TRBJ2-3
ASSLMADTDTQY
>NA|TRBV4-2|TRBJ2-2
ASSQDVGGTGELF
>NA|TRBV19|TRBJ2-5
ASSIVGEGRTGQY
>TRBD2|TRBV5-5|TRBJ2-5
ASSLGTSGRETQY
>NA|TRBV18|TRBJ1-2
ASSPRTVNYGYT
>TRBD2|TRBV9|TRBJ2-2
ASSPSSGGTGELF
>TRBD2|TRBV28|NA
ASSSGTSGSVGNEQF
>NA|TRBV6-2/TRBV6-3|TRBJ1-1
ASSYAVTEAF
>NA|TRBV5-1|TRBJ2-5
ASRSLRGEETQY
>NA|TRBV11-2|TRBJ2-1
ASSCQGEWARTCDEQF
>TRBD2|TRBV4-2|TRBJ2-2
ASSQEVLAANTGELF
>NA|TRBV19|TRBJ1-2
ASSMGWLNYGYT
>NA|TRBV6-7|TRBJ2-5
ASSGLEETQY
>NA|TRBV27|TRBJ2-3
ASSPGLTSTDTQY
>TRBD2|TRBV7-2|TRBJ2-3
ASSQKHGRAGADTQY
>NA|TRBV3-1/TRBV3-2|TRBJ2-1
ASGGAEPYNEQF
>TRBD2|TRBV28|TRBJ2-3
ASSSEGLGSDTQY
>TRBD2|TRBV27|TRBJ2-3
ASSSSTSGATDTQY
>NA|TRBV6-2/TRBV6-3|TRBJ2-1
ASSYGAGLYNEQF
>NA|TRBV5-8|TRBJ2-5
ASSRRRETQY
>TRBD1|TRBV30|TRBJ2-7
AWSVPPWTGANEQY
>NA|TRBV4-2|TRBJ1-4
ASSQDSGGLF
>NA|TRBV5-5|TRBJ1-3
ASSLSGLGNTIY
>NA|TRBV28|TRBJ2-7
ASSLAGYEQY
>NA|TRBV6-5|TRBJ2-7
ASSYSAQSMEY
>NA|TRBV21-1|TRBJ1-2
ASSKSAEGAVGGYT
>TRBD1|TRBV29-1|TRBJ2-1
SSRQGAVGEQF
>NA|TRBV5-1|TRBJ1-1
ASSLAWGRSGTEAF
>TRBD1|TRBV19|TRBJ1-2
ASSIDTGVYGYT
>NA|TRBV27|TRBJ2-1
ASSFNYNEQF
>TRBD2|TRBV6-1|TRBJ2-7
ASSAGLAGLSYEQY
>TRBD2|TRBV30|TRBJ2-7
AWTRGESYEQY
>TRBD1|TRBV2|TRBJ2-2
ASSERGQGAFAGELF
>NA|TRBV7-3|TRBJ2-1
ASSLWGPYNEQF
>TRBD2|TRBV7-9|TRBJ2-7
ASSLGTAWTSGRTHEQY
>NA|TRBV6-5|TRBJ1-6
ASSYYSSYNSPLH
>NA|TRBV19|TRBJ1-4
ASRGGEKLF
>NA|TRBV11-2|TRBJ1-2
ASSSPGWSLGYT
>TRBD1|TRBV28|TRBJ2-2
ASSISRDRVSGELF
>NA|TRBV12-3/TRBV12-4|TRBJ2-1
ASSPRGSHEQF
>NA|TRBV12-3/TRBV12-4|TRBJ2-1
ASSVTVKQF
>TRBD1|TRBV2|TRBJ2-6
ASTGQNMGLASGANVLT
>NA|TRBV7-2|TRBJ1-2
ASTIASTGRNYGYT
>TRBD2|TRBV6-1|TRBJ2-2
ASSEAVRLAGGGELF
>NA|TRBV5-1|TRBJ1-2
ASSFSANYGYT
>NA|TRBV4-2|TRBJ1-1
ASSQDNRESEAF
>TRBD2|TRBV6-2/TRBV6-3|TRBJ2-3
ASTPRAVAGDGDTQY
>NA|TRBV19|TRBJ2-7
ASTEVGGRENLYEQY
>NA|TRBV30|TRBJ2-4
AWSAGAKNIQY
>TRBD1|TRBV6-1|TRBJ2-1
ASSEVVFTGVGSYNEQF
>TRBD1|TRBV19|TRBJ1-2
ASTRDSWGSGYGYT